Sequencing of this TCR beta chain was carried out in a study of blood T cell repertoires in COVID-19. Study information: Whether acute or convalescent, the COVID-19 samples came from the United States, Italy and Spain.

Assay: immunoSEQ multiplex PCR; the TCRdb copy retains only in-frame clones and omits some. The data contain about 200,000 clones, about 85% of them singletons. CDR1 is MGHRA and CDR2 is YSYEKL in the germline V gene. The germline V and J ends were trimmed by 4 bases and 8 bases, with 14 bases remaining between them. The CDR3 covers 13 residues. Living in about two dozen US areas, the participants were between roughly 18 and 90 years of age. The clonotype was recovered from a man aged 35 to 55 who had recovered from COVID-19. The chain is built from TRBV4-1 and TRBJ1-2; D remains unclear. The sequenced material came from PBMCs or T cells enriched from blood (not recorded which). CDR3 amino acids: CASSLQRKEGYTF. DNA of the CDR3: TGCGCCAGCAGCCTACAACGTAAGGAGGGCTACACCTTC.